This TCR beta chain was sequenced in a study of T cell responses to AZD1222 COVID-19 vaccine. This CDR3 comprises 13 residues. Trimming stripped 6 bases from V and 4 bases from J, with 10 bases between. Findings and caveats of the study: No day 14 peak samples; only post-peak repertoires were characterized. Reports indicate that nearly half of spike-specific TCRs are directed at unmutated variant regions.

The table came from immunoSEQ multiplex PCR; TCRdb's copy has only in-frame clones and leaves some out. This sample carries 95,000 or so clones, around 92% of them seen once, and the ten largest clones take about 2.8%. Comment on this clone: As yet, its antigen is unknown.

V gene TRBV12-3 or TRBV12-4 combines with J gene TRBJ1-5; D is undetermined. The sequencing here drew on peripheral blood, taken on day 0 of MenACWY control vaccination. The source of this sequence is an adult in good health. The CDR3 sequence is CASSSHGNQPQHF. CDR3 DNA: TGTGCCAGCAGCTCCCATGGGAATCAGCCCCAGCATTTT.